A single sample is the source of the 3 T cell receptor beta chains below, sequenced in a study of blood T cell repertoires in COVID-19. This table comes from immunoSEQ multiplex PCR, and its TCRdb copy is limited to in-frame clones, with some not included. The data contain about 270,000 clones, around 86% of them singletons. The source material was PBMCs or T cells enriched from blood (not recorded which). The receptors stem from a woman aged 18-30 years who had recovered from COVID-19.

The V and J genes are TRBV5-1 and TRBJ1-1; 11 nucleotides match TRBD1. The CDR3 contains 17 residues. V was pared by 3 bases and J by 0 bases, with 7 bases of the junction left unmatched. The germline V gene encodes CDR1 SGHRS and CDR2 YFSETQ. The CDR3: CASSWGTGGRVNTEAFF. Written as DNA, the CDR3 is TGCGCCAGCAGCTGGGGGACAGGGGGAAGGGTGAACACTGAAGCTTTCTTT.

The V and J genes are TRBV28 and TRBJ2-1, with D tentatively TRBD2 (5 bases). This CDR3 is 14 amino acids long. The ends were cut back, 11 bases at V and 1 base at J, with 15 bases in the middle. Germline-derived CDR1 and CDR2 are MDHEN and SYDVKM. For the CDR3, the DNA is TGTGCCTCACAGCACGGCGGGTCCTACAATGAGCAGTTCTTC. Its translation: CASQHGGSYNEQFF.

The rearrangement uses TRBV4-3 and TRBJ2-1; possible D gene TRBD2, 6 bases. Germline V gene sequence: CDR1 LGHNA, CDR2 YSLEER. CDR3 size: 17 residues. The V and J ends lost 0 bases and 8 bases respectively, with 20 bases between them. The CDR3 coding sequence is TGCGCCAGCAGCCAAGATCGAACGGGGGATCACTTCGATGAGCAGTTCTTC. This translates into CASSQDRTGDHFDEQFF.